What follows are 30 T cell receptor beta chains derived from one specimen sequenced in a study of somatic mutations in cytotoxic T cells in rheumatoid arthritis. The protocol was immunoSEQ multiplex PCR, while the TCRdb copy is restricted to in-frame clones and leaves out a portion. The sample has roughly 9,400 clones; around 75% are singletons. The sequenced material came from CD8+ T cells sorted from blood. Source of these receptors: a woman aged 45-60 years in good health.

The chain couples TRBV27 to TRBJ2-1, with 8 bases matching TRBD2. CDR3 length: 21 residues. Looked up from germline, CDR1 is MNHEY and CDR2 is SMNVEV (reference sequence). After removal of 0 bases from V and 7 bases from J, the junction contained 23 bases not matched to a gene. In nucleotides, the CDR3 is TGTGCCAGCAGTTTATCCCCTCGGCCTAGCGGGCTGATTGGGGTAGCGAATGAGCAGTTCTTC. Protein: CASSLSPRPSGLIGVANEQFF.

The gene calls are TRBV11-2 and TRBJ2-4; D ambiguous. The CDR3 spans 12 residues. Germline CDR1 is SGHAT and CDR2 is FQNNGV. V lost 5 bases and J 7 bases, leaving 9 bases between the germline ends. The DNA of the CDR3 is TGTGCCAGCAGCGACACCGAGAACATTCAGTACTTC. It is translated as CASSDTENIQYF.

V usage is TRBV11-2 and J usage is TRBJ2-7; D remains ambiguous. The CDR3 covers 13 residues. The germline V gene encodes CDR1 SGHAT and CDR2 FQNNGV. V lost 5 bases and J 3 bases, leaving 11 bases between the germline ends. CDR3 nucleotide sequence: TGTGCCAGCAGCCCCATCGGAGTCTACGAGCAGTACTTC. This translates into CASSPIGVYEQYF.

This chain uses TRBV4-3 with TRBJ2-1; 9 bases align to TRBD2. The CDR3 is made up of 15 amino acids. Per germline, CDR1 LGHNA and CDR2 YSLEER. With V trimmed by 1 base and J by 8 bases, 6 bases remained unmatched. For the CDR3, the DNA is TGCGCCAGCAGCCAAGCCGCGGGGGGGCCCTATGAGCAGTTCTTC. This gives the protein CASSQAAGGPYEQFF.

This clone showed up just a few times. The chain has TRBV11-3 and TRBJ2-7, with TRBD1 matching 7 bases. Trimming cost V 1 base and J 5 bases; bases outside gene matches: 2. The CDR3 is 13 amino acids. Germline V gene lookup returns CDR1 SGHNT and CDR2 YENEEA. The CDR3, as DNA: TGTGCCAGCAGCTTAGGACAGGGAGACGAGCAGTACTTC. This translates into CASSLGQGDEQYF.

The chain has TRBV29-1 and TRBJ1-2; D is perhaps TRBD1 (5 bases). Germline CDR1 and CDR2: SQVTM and ANQGSEA. The CDR3 runs to 12 residues. Between the trimmed V and J ends, which lost 3 bases and 8 bases, there was a span of 13 bases. The CDR3 spells CSVESRVGGYTF. The CDR3 DNA reads TGCAGCGTTGAGTCCAGGGTGGGAGGCTACACCTTC.

The DNA for the CDR3 is TGCGCCAGCAGCCAAGAATCAGTGGAGACAGGGAGTCTTTCTGGGGCCAACGTCCTGACTTTC. Encoded protein: CASSQESVETGSLSGANVLTF. The chain is built from TRBV4-1 and TRBJ2-6, with 7 bases aligning to TRBD1. The CDR3 totals 21 residues. CDR1 and CDR2 (germline): MGHRA, YSYEKL. Trimming removed 0 bases from V and 1 base from J; junction bases left unmatched: 15.

The chain recombines TRBV6-6 with TRBJ2-7, with a weak D call TRBD1 (5 bases). The CDR3 consists of 13 residues. Deletions cut 7 bases from V and 2 bases from J, with 12 bases between. From germline, CDR1 is MNHNY and CDR2 SVGAGI (reference sequence). The CDR3 sequence is CASTLDTPYEQYF. As DNA, the CDR3 is TGTGCCAGCACTTTGGACACGCCCTACGAGCAGTACTTC.

This chain links TRBV5-5 with TRBJ2-1; D unresolved. V lost 2 bases and J 5 bases, leaving 8 bases between the germline ends. The CDR3 sequence is 13 residues long. The V gene's germline CDR1 is SGHKS and CDR2 YYEKEE (reference sequence). For the CDR3, the DNA is TGTGCCAGCAGCTTTGTCGCGCACAATGAGCAGTTCTTC. It encodes CASSFVAHNEQFF.

The rearrangement joins TRBV4-1 to TRBJ2-6; D is possibly TRBD2 (5 bases). The V gene's germline CDR1 is MGHRA and CDR2 YSYEKL. Trimming took off 2 bases at V and 1 base at J, with 21 bases between the two ends. The CDR3 sequence is 20 residues long. The CDR3 nucleotides read TGCGCCAGCAGCCAAATAGTTCACGGGGTTCTGGGATCTGGGGCCAACGTCCTGACTTTC. This translates into CASSQIVHGVLGSGANVLTF.

This clone was observed a handful of times. The chain joins TRBV19 to TRBJ1-2; D is unclear. The CDR3 runs 12 residues. Deletions cut 4 bases from V and 7 bases from J, with 10 bases between. Germline CDR1 and CDR2: LNHDA and SQIVND (reference sequence). CDR3 sequence (DNA): TGTGCCAGTAGTACTCAATCCGGTGGCTACACCTTC. Residues: CASSTQSGGYTF.

The rearrangement uses TRBV4-2 and TRBJ2-5, with a possible D match to TRBD1 (5 bases). V was clipped by 5 bases and J by 5 bases, with 24 bases between them. The length of the CDR3 is 17 residues. Germline lookup yields CDR1 LGHNA and CDR2 YNFKEQ. The CDR3 protein is CASSSNGLGVDGETQYF. Here the CDR3 DNA reads TGTGCCAGCAGCTCCAACGGTTTAGGGGTGGATGGGGAGACCCAGTACTTC.

The chain has TRBV27 and TRBJ2-5; D is possibly TRBD1 (6 bases). Matching the DNA end better, TRBJ2-7 makes the J call doubtful. The CDR3 has 14 residues. Germline CDR1 and CDR2: MNHEY and SMNVEV (reference sequence). The CDR3 DNA reads TGTGCCAGCAGCCGGCGACAGGTCTTCTACGAGCAGTACTTC. Amino acid sequence: CASSRRQVFYEQYF.

Only a few counts were recorded for this clone. The chain recombines TRBV4-1 with TRBJ1-2; 10 nucleotides match TRBD1. The CDR3 is made up of 16 amino acids. V was clipped by 0 bases and J by 4 bases; unmatched bases: 5. Germline assignment: CDR1 MGHRA and CDR2 YSYEKL. CDR3 nucleotides: TGCGCCAGCAGCCAAGATGCGACAGGGGGCAGCTATGGCTACACCTTC. This gives the protein CASSQDATGGSYGYTF.

J is TRBJ2-7 and V is TRBV19; 12 nucleotides line up with TRBD2. Trimming took 5 bases from V and 2 from J; bases not matched to a gene: 4. This CDR3 region has 15 residues. The germline CDR1 and CDR2 sequences are LNHDA and SQIVND (reference sequence). The CDR3 DNA reads as TGTGCCAGTAGTGAGACTAGCGGGGGACCCTACGAGCAGTACTTC. This translates into CASSETSGGPYEQYF.

The V and J genes are TRBV7-6 and TRBJ2-7; D not certain. The V end lost 1 base, the J end lost 0 bases, and 10 bases lay between the germline ends. The germline gives CDR1 SGHVS, CDR2 FNYEAQ. This CDR3 comprises 15 residues. The CDR3 sequence: CASSLGTDYSYEQYF. The CDR3 bases are TGTGCCAGCAGCTTAGGAACAGATTACTCCTACGAGCAGTACTTC.

The chain carries TRBV9 and TRBJ2-1, with TRBD2 matching over 14 bases. Germline CDR1 SGDLS, CDR2 YYNGEE. Unmatched junction bases numbered 6, after V lost 0 bases and J lost 10 bases. The CDR3 totals 16 residues. CDR3 nucleotides: TGTGCCAGCAGCGTAGGACTAGCGGGGGGGCCGGGGGAGCAGTTCTTC. Protein sequence: CASSVGLAGGPGEQFF.

The J gene is TRBJ1-1, the V gene TRBV11-2, with 9 bases fitting TRBD1. The CDR3 is 15 amino acids. Trimming took 5 bases from V and 3 from J; bases not matched to a gene: 7. Germline CDR1 is SGHAT and CDR2 is FQNNGV. CDR3 in amino acids: CASSAPGQGDTEAFF. In DNA form, the CDR3 reads TGTGCCAGCAGCGCCCCGGGACAGGGTGACACTGAAGCTTTCTTT. The full variable domain, with the rest looked up from reference TRBV11-2 and TRBJ1-1, is EAGVAQSPRYKIIEKRQSVAFWCNPISGHATLYWYQQILGQGPKLLIQFQNNGVVDDSQLPKDRFSAERLKGVDSTLKIQPAKLEDSAVYLCASSAPGQGDTEAFFGQGTRLTVV.

This chain connects TRBV2 to TRBJ1-5, with D possibly TRBD1 on 6 matching bases. The CDR3 runs to 14 residues. The V end was cut by 7 bases, the J end by 0 bases, with 10 bases between. Germline loops: CDR1 SNHLY, CDR2 FYNNEI. CDR3 residues: CASMRGFSNQPQHF. The CDR3 coding sequence is TGTGCCAGCATGAGGGGGTTTAGCAATCAGCCCCAGCATTTT.

The chain is built from TRBV12-5 and TRBJ2-3; D may be TRBD2 (6 bases). Trimming removed 0 bases from V and 2 bases from J, with 12 bases in between. The CDR3 is 16 residues long. In germline, CDR1 is LGHNT, CDR2 FRNRAP. CDR3 DNA: TGTGCTAGTGGTTTGGTTCACGGGGGAAACACAGATACGCAGTATTTT. Amino acid sequence: CASGLVHGGNTDTQYF.

This chain connects TRBV4-3 to TRBJ2-2; 7 bases agree with TRBD1. Germline V gene lookup returns CDR1 LGHNA and CDR2 YSLEER. The V and J ends lost 4 bases and 0 bases, in that order; junction bases with no gene match: 8. The CDR3 covers 17 residues. The CDR3 loop is CASSPDRIGANTGELFF. The CDR3 DNA follows: TGCGCCAGCAGCCCGGACAGGATCGGAGCGAACACCGGGGAGCTGTTTTTT.

The chain carries TRBV6-6 and TRBJ2-5; 11 positions agree with TRBD2. Germline lookup yields CDR1 MNHNY and CDR2 SVGAGI (reference sequence). With V trimmed by 10 bases and J by 1 base, 8 bases remained unmatched. CDR3 length: 15 amino acids. The CDR3 loop is CATTGLAETQETQYF. Here the CDR3 DNA reads TGTGCCACCACGGGACTAGCGGAGACCCAAGAGACCCAGTACTTC.

The V call is TRBV29-1, the J call TRBJ2-1; maybe TRBD1 (6 bases). Germline V gene lookup returns CDR1 SQVTM and CDR2 ANQGSEA. The CDR3 spans 10 residues. Trimming removed 8 bases at V and 10 bases at J, with 12 bases between. The DNA of the CDR3 is TGCAGCATGGGAGACAGGGAGCAGTTCTTC. Translation: CSMGDREQFF.

The rearrangement uses TRBV6-5 and TRBJ2-1; 7 nucleotides line up with TRBD2. The CDR3 totals 14 residues. J lost 8 bases, V lost 5 bases, and 9 bases had no gene match. Germline CDR1 and CDR2: MNHEY and SVGAGI. The CDR3 bases are TGTGCCAGCAGTCCCGGGCCGCTAGCGGATGAGCAGTTCTTC. Protein: CASSPGPLADEQFF.

This rearrangement joins TRBV11-2 to TRBJ2-5, with TRBD2 matching over 10 bases. There are 17 residues in the CDR3. The V gene end was trimmed by 1 base and the J gene end by 2 bases; junction bases not matched to a gene: 7. Germline CDR1 SGHAT, CDR2 FQNNGV. The CDR3 reads CASSLAPSGGQQETQYF. In DNA form, the CDR3 reads TGTGCCAGCAGCTTAGCCCCTAGCGGGGGACAACAAGAGACCCAGTACTTC. Combining the CDR3 with reference TRBV11-2 and TRBJ2-5 gives the whole variable domain EAGVAQSPRYKIIEKRQSVAFWCNPISGHATLYWYQQILGQGPKLLIQFQNNGVVDDSQLPKDRFSAERLKGVDSTLKIQPAKLEDSAVYLCASSLAPSGGQQETQYFGPGTRLLVL.

This clone has a single count. V gene TRBV2 combines with J gene TRBJ1-5; TRBD1 is a possible D gene (6 bases). The V end lost 6 bases, the J end lost 0 bases, and 12 bases lay between the germline ends. Germline V gene data show CDR1 as SNHLY and CDR2 as FYNNEI. CDR3 length: 15 amino acids. The CDR3 region has the DNA TGTGCCAGCAGAGACAGGCCTGGTAGCAATCAGCCCCAGCATTTT. It specifies CASRDRPGSNQPQHF.

The chain is built from TRBV2 and TRBJ2-7, with 9 bases fitting TRBD1. This CDR3 comprises 16 residues. The junction had 7 bases not matched to a gene; V was cut back by 2 bases and J by 2 bases. Germline CDR1 SNHLY, CDR2 FYNNEI. CDR3 in amino acids: CASSEWRDRAPYEQYF. CDR3 DNA: TGTGCCAGCAGTGAATGGCGGGACAGGGCTCCCTACGAGCAGTACTTC. The variable domain in full, with the rest retrieved from reference TRBV2 and TRBJ2-7, is EPEVTQTPSHQVTQMGQEVILRCVPISNHLYFYWYRQILGQKVEFLVSFYNNEISEKSEIFDDQFSVERPDGSNFTLKIRSTKLEDSAMYFCASSEWRDRAPYEQYFGPGTRLTVT.

The J gene is TRBJ1-4, the V gene TRBV4-3, with D possibly TRBD1 on 6 matching bases. Trimming took off 2 bases at V and 0 bases at J, with 10 bases between the two ends. CDR1 is LGHNA and CDR2 is YSLEER in the germline V gene. The CDR3 extends over 16 amino acids. This CDR3 is CASSQTGFATNEKLFF. The CDR3 region has the DNA TGCGCCAGCAGCCAAACAGGGTTTGCAACTAATGAAAAACTGTTTTTT.

The chain carries TRBV5-6 and TRBJ2-5; TRBD2 agrees at 7 bases. The J call may be incorrect, as the DNA end agrees better with TRBJ2-7. CDR3 length equals 17 residues. Germline assignment: CDR1 SGHDT and CDR2 YYEEEE. The CDR3 protein is CASSYWRDYSTAYEQYF. The CDR3 DNA sequence: TGTGCCAGCAGCTACTGGAGGGACTACTCGACCGCTTACGAGCAGTACTTC.

This rearrangement joins TRBV7-8 to TRBJ1-1, with D possibly matching TRBD1 (5 bases). V was cut by 1 base and J by 5 bases, with 8 bases left in between. Per germline, CDR1 SGHVS and CDR2 FQNEAQ. The CDR3 runs to 13 residues. CDR3 protein: CASSLVDRTEAFF. As DNA, the CDR3 is TGTGCCAGCAGCTTAGTAGACAGAACTGAAGCTTTCTTT.